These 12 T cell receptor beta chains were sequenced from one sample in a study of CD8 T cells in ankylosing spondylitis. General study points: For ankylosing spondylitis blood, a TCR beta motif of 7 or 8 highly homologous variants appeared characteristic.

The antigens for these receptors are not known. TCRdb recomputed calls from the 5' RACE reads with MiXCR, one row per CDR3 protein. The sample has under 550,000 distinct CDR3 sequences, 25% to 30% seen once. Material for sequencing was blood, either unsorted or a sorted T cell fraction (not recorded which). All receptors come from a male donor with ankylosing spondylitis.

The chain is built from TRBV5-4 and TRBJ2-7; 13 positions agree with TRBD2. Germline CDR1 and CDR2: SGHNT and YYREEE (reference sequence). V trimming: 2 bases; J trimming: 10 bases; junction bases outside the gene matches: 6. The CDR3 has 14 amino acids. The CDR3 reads CASSFRTSGGDQYF. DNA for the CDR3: TGTGCCAGCAGCTTTCGGACTAGCGGGGGCGATCAGTACTTC.

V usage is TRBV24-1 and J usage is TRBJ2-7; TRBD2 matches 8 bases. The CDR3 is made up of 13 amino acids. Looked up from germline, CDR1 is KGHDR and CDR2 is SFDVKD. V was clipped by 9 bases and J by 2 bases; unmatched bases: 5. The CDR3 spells CATPGLAAYEQYV. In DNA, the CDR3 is TGTGCCACCCCTGGACTAGCCGCCTACGAGCAGTACGTC.

The CDR3, as DNA: TGCAGTGCCCTCCCCCTGACTAGCGGGAGGGCCTACGAGCAGTACTTC. This codes for CSALPLTSGRAYEQYF. The J gene is TRBJ2-7, the V gene TRBV20-1; 14 bases are shared with TRBD2. Germline loops: CDR1 DFQATT, CDR2 SNEGSKA (reference sequence). The V and J ends lost 6 bases and 2 bases, in that order; junction bases with no gene match: 9. The CDR3 runs 16 residues.

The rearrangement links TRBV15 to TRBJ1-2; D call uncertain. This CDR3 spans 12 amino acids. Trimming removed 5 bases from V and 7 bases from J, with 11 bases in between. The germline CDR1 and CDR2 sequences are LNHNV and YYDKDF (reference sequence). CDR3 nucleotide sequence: TGTGCCACCAGCTACAGAGGTTTTGGCTACACCTTC. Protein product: CATSYRGFGYTF.

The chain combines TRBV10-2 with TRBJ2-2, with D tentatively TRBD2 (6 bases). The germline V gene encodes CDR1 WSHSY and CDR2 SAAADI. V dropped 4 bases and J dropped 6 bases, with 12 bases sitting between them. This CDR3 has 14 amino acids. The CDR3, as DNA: TGCGCCAGCAGTGGGGCGGGGACTCCCGGGGAGCTGTTTTTT. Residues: CASSGAGTPGELFF.

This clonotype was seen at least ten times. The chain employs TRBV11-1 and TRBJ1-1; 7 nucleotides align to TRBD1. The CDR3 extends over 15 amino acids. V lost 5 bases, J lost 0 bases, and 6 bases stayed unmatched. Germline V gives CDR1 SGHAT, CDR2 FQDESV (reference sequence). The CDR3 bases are TGTGCCAGCAGCCTCGGGACAGTCATGAACACTGAAGCTTTCTTT. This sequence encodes CASSLGTVMNTEAFF.

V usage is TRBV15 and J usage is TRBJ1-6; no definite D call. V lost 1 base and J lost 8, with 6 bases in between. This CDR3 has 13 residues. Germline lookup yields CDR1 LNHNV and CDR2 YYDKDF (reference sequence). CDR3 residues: CATSRVGDSPLHF. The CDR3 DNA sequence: TGTGCCACCAGCAGAGTCGGGGATTCACCCCTCCACTTT.

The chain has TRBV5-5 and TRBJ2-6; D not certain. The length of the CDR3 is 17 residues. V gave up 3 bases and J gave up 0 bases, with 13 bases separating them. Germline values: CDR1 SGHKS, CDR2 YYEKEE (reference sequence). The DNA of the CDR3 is TGTGCCAGCAGCTCTCTAACAAGGCGCTCTGGGGCCAACGTCCTGACTTTC. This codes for CASSSLTRRSGANVLTF.

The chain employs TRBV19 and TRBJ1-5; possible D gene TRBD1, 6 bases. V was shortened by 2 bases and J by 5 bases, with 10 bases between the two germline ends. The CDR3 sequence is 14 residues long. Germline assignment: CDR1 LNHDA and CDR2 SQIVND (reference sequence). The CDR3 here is CASSIQGKHQPQHF. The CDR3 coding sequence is TGTGCCAGTAGTATACAGGGGAAGCATCAGCCCCAGCATTTT.

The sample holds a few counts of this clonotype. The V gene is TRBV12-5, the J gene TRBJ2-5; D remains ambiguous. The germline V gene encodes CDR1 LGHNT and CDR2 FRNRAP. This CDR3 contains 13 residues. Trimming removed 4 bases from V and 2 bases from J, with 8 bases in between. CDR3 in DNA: TGTGCTAGTGGTTCCCCCGATCAAGAGACCCAGTACTTC. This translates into CASGSPDQETQYF.

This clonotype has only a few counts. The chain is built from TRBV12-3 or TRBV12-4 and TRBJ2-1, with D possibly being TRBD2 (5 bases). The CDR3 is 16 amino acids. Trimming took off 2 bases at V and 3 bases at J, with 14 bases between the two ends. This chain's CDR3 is CASSLSQRTIYNEQFF. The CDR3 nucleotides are TGTGCCAGCAGTTTATCCCAGCGGACCATCTACAATGAGCAGTTCTTC.

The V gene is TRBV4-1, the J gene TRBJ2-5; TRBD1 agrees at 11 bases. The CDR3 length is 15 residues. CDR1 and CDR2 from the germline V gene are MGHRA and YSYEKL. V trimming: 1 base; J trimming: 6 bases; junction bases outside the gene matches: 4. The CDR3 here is CASSQGTGGGKTQYF. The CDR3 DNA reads TGCGCCAGCAGCCAAGGGACAGGGGGCGGGAAGACCCAGTACTTC.